The clone carrying this TCR beta chain was seen at least ten times. What it binds is not known. V was clipped by 0 bases and J by 6 bases, with 13 bases between them. The germline gives CDR1 SGHRS, CDR2 YFSETQ. The CDR3 is 14 residues long. The entry originates in a study of T cells after yellow fever vaccination. Whole-study findings and limits: FACS-sorted repertoires might harbor abundant contaminating clonotypes from the bulk population. Primary-vaccination clones mostly resurfaced post-booster (nearly 97% CD4, approximately 87% CD8). Weaker in magnitude, the secondary response showed a faster peak on day 5 versus 15.

A process of 5'RACE template switching, which added a universal primer site and UMIs, was used to make TCR cDNA. MiXCR was run by TCRdb on the 5' RACE reads, yielding one entry per CDR3 protein. The data hold 300,000 to 400,000 distinct CDR3 sequences, with 8% to 10% observed a single time. The sample was PBMCs, taken on the day of the first yellow fever vaccination. The chain uses TRBV5-1 and TRBJ2-7; D is perhaps TRBD2 (5 bases). This TCR was recovered from a man younger than 35 who received the YFV17D yellow fever vaccine. The DNA for the CDR3 is TGCGCCAGCAGCTTGGCGGATCTACGGGGCGAGCAGTACTTC. Protein sequence: CASSLADLRGEQYF. Combining the CDR3 with reference TRBV5-1 and TRBJ2-7 gives the whole variable domain KAGVTQTPRYLIKTRGQQVTLSCSPISGHRSVSWYQQTPGQGLQFLFEYFSETQRNKGNFPGRFSGRQFSNSRSEMNVSTLELGDSALYLCASSLADLRGEQYFGPGTRLTVT.